Included here is one TCR beta chain sequence, with context. Its antigen is currently unknown. The entry originates in a study of T cells in Graves' hyperthyroidism and ophthalmopathy. General study points: Most thyroid clonotypes that were expanded above 0.001 also turned up in blood. Before onset, ophthalmopathy was predicted by the model a median roughly 6.4 months earlier. Patients with ophthalmopathy were separated from those with stable hyperthyroidism by a 13 V-J model.

Amplified regions were TCR beta CDR3 sequences from RNA transcripts. Initially, a first-round RT-PCR of the TCR CDR3 employed the HTBI primer set. TCRdb reanalysed the multiplex PCR reads using MiXCR and keeps one entry per CDR3 protein. The sample records roughly 740,000 distinct CDR3 sequences, roughly 15% being singletons. The V end lost 0 bases, the J end lost 9 bases, and 8 bases lay between the germline ends. Germline CDR1 is SGHDN and CDR2 is FVKESK. The CDR3 sequence is 13 residues long. Diagnostic assessment was based on clinical symptoms, serum thyroxine and TRAb, thyroid ultrasound and orbital computed tomography.

The specimen was blood. This receptor was obtained from a man between 18 and 29 years old with Graves' hyperthyroidism. The rearrangement links TRBV14 to TRBJ1-4; D not resolved. The CDR3 DNA follows: TGTGCCAGCAGCCAAGATTCTGGGCAAAAACTGTTTTTT. Encoded protein: CASSQDSGQKLFF.